This T cell receptor (beta chain) was profiled in a study of blood T cell repertoires in COVID-19. Study as a whole: From the United States, Italy and Spain came samples of acute and convalescent COVID-19. The analysed material was cDNA or gDNA that came from T cells, B-cell-depleted T cells, or PBMCs.

This clone was observed a few times. Recruitment covered 20 to 25 US areas and drew participants whose ages spanned roughly 18 to 89 years. In the original processing: Estimates of nucleated cell counts were drawn from the amplification of reference gene primers. The protocol was immunoSEQ multiplex PCR, while the TCRdb copy is restricted to in-frame clones and leaves out a portion. V, J and clone size are those of that table, while D and trimming were read from the DNA. The sample contains 400,000 to 550,000 clones, roughly 85% of which appear only once. Germline V gene data show CDR1 as MNHEY and CDR2 as SMNVEV (reference sequence). The V end was cut by 5 bases, the J end by 6 bases, with 16 bases between. There are 14 residues in the CDR3.

The V gene is TRBV27, the J gene TRBJ1-2, with D perhaps TRBD1 (5 bases). Input material: PBMCs or T cells enriched from blood (not recorded which). This clonotype was obtained from a woman aged 18-29 years with acute COVID-19. The CDR3, as DNA: TGTGCCAGCAGTAAGCGGGGGACCCTCGATGGCTACACCTTC. It translates to CASSKRGTLDGYTF.